The rows below give T cell receptor beta chains drawn from one sample of a study of T cells in Graves' hyperthyroidism and ophthalmopathy. TCRdb recomputed calls from the multiplex PCR reads with MiXCR, one row per CDR3 protein. Of 130,000 or so distinct CDR3 sequences in the sample, less than 25% were seen once. Input material: blood. These receptors were taken from a woman aged 50 to 60 with Graves' hyperthyroidism that later progressed to Graves' ophthalmopathy. The CDR3 runs from the conserved cysteine through the conserved F or W. A D gene is named only where the DNA matches it firmly. The size field is filled for only some rows; it gives once, few, many or a size class.

D gene: -; V gene: TRBV7-9; clone size: -; J gene: TRBJ2-1; CDR3 protein: CASSPTSLSYNEQFF; CDR3 DNA: TGTGCCAGCAGCCCCACTAGCCTCTCCTACAATGAGCAGTTCTTC
D gene: -; V gene: TRBV24-1; clone size: -; J gene: TRBJ1-2; CDR3 protein: CATSGEGPEGYTF; CDR3 DNA: TGTGCCACCAGTGGAGAAGGACCGGAGGGCTACACCTTC
D gene: TRBD1; V gene: TRBV12-3/TRBV12-4; clone size: -; J gene: TRBJ1-6; CDR3 protein: CASSAGTGNSPLHF; CDR3 DNA: TGTGCCAGCAGTGCCGGGACAGGGAATTCACCCCTCCACTTT
D gene: -; V gene: TRBV30; clone size: many; J gene: TRBJ2-6; CDR3 protein: CAWSTTHRSGANVLTF; CDR3 DNA: TGTGCCTGGAGTACGACACATCGCTCTGGGGCCAACGTCCTGACTTTC
D gene: TRBD1; V gene: TRBV27; clone size: -; J gene: TRBJ1-4; CDR3 protein: CASSKQGAEKLFF; CDR3 DNA: TGTGCCAGCAGTAAACAGGGGGCGGAAAAACTGTTTTTT
D gene: -; V gene: TRBV28; clone size: many; J gene: TRBJ2-5; CDR3 protein: CASSLGRARETQYF; CDR3 DNA: TGTGCCAGCAGTTTGGGCAGGGCGAGGGAGACCCAGTACTTC
D gene: -; V gene: TRBV28; clone size: many; J gene: TRBJ1-1; CDR3 protein: CASREISWRRFEAFF; CDR3 DNA: TGTGCCAGCAGAGAAATCAGCTGGAGGAGGTTTGAAGCTTTCTTT
D gene: TRBD2; V gene: TRBV10-3; clone size: -; J gene: TRBJ2-5; CDR3 protein: CANQSGRALQETQYF; CDR3 DNA: TGTGCCAACCAAAGCGGGAGGGCCTTACAAGAGACCCAGTACTTC
D gene: -; V gene: TRBV20-1; clone size: many; J gene: TRBJ2-7; CDR3 protein: CSARALISYEQYF; CDR3 DNA: TGCAGTGCTAGAGCACTCATCTCCTACGAGCAGTACTTC
D gene: TRBD1; V gene: TRBV5-1; clone size: few; J gene: TRBJ2-4; CDR3 protein: CASSVSGTGRLAKNIQYF; CDR3 DNA: TGCGCCAGCAGCGTTTCCGGGACAGGCCGCTTAGCCAAAAACATTCAGTACTTC
D gene: -; V gene: TRBV19; clone size: -; J gene: TRBJ2-3; CDR3 protein: CASSPDPRGDTQYF; CDR3 DNA: TGTGCCAGTAGCCCTGACCCCCGAGGAGATACGCAGTATTTT
D gene: -; V gene: TRBV7-2; clone size: -; J gene: TRBJ1-2; CDR3 protein: CASSLAAGNGYTF; CDR3 DNA: TGTGCCAGCAGCTTGGCTGCAGGGAATGGCTACACCTTC
D gene: -; V gene: TRBV27; clone size: -; J gene: TRBJ2-5; CDR3 protein: CASSLWGRQETQYF; CDR3 DNA: TGTGCCAGCAGTTTATGGGGGCGCCAAGAGACCCAGTACTTC
D gene: TRBD2; V gene: TRBV7-9; clone size: many; J gene: TRBJ2-3; CDR3 protein: CASSLGLAGVSDTQYF; CDR3 DNA: TGTGCCAGCAGTCTGGGGCTAGCGGGAGTTTCAGATACGCAGTATTTT
D gene: TRBD2; V gene: TRBV6-2/TRBV6-3; clone size: few; J gene: TRBJ2-1; CDR3 protein: CASSYPLAGVTYNEQFF; CDR3 DNA: TGTGCCAGCAGTTACCCGTTAGCGGGAGTTACCTACAATGAGCAGTTCTTC
D gene: TRBD2; V gene: TRBV28; clone size: many; J gene: TRBJ2-5; CDR3 protein: CASSFTGGRETQYF; CDR3 DNA: TGTGCCAGCAGTTTCACCGGCGGGAGGGAGACCCAGTACTTC
D gene: -; V gene: TRBV6-1; clone size: many; J gene: TRBJ1-1; CDR3 protein: CASADGLSPEAFF; CDR3 DNA: TGTGCCAGCGCTGACGGGCTATCACCTGAAGCTTTCTTT
D gene: TRBD2; V gene: TRBV7-8; clone size: many; J gene: TRBJ2-1; CDR3 protein: CASSSTQTSGSNEQFF; CDR3 DNA: TGTGCCAGCAGCTCCACCCAGACTAGCGGGAGCAATGAGCAGTTCTTC
D gene: -; V gene: TRBV12-3/TRBV12-4; clone size: -; J gene: TRBJ2-2; CDR3 protein: CASSLTGLGGELFF; CDR3 DNA: TGTGCCAGCAGCTTAACAGGGTTGGGCGGGGAGCTGTTTTTT
D gene: TRBD2; V gene: TRBV12-3/TRBV12-4; clone size: -; J gene: TRBJ2-3; CDR3 protein: CASSPSSGGQYF; CDR3 DNA: TGTGCCAGCAGTCCCTCTAGCGGTGGCCAGTATTTT
D gene: TRBD1; V gene: TRBV2; clone size: -; J gene: TRBJ1-5; CDR3 protein: CASGGQGQASNQPQHF; CDR3 DNA: TGTGCCAGCGGAGGTCAGGGACAGGCTAGCAATCAGCCCCAGCATTTT
D gene: TRBD1; V gene: TRBV6-1; clone size: -; J gene: TRBJ2-7; CDR3 protein: CASSEAGTGVNEQYF; CDR3 DNA: TGTGCCAGCAGTGAAGCCGGGACAGGAGTTAACGAGCAGTACTTC
D gene: -; V gene: TRBV20-1; clone size: many; J gene: TRBJ2-7; CDR3 protein: CSASDRRVSSYEQYF; CDR3 DNA: TGCAGTGCTAGTGACAGAAGGGTCAGCTCCTACGAGCAGTACTTC
D gene: -; V gene: TRBV6-1; clone size: once; J gene: TRBJ2-7; CDR3 protein: CASSQHLGGFRDEQYF; CDR3 DNA: TGTGCCAGCAGTCAACACCTGGGAGGATTTAGGGACGAGCAGTACTTC
D gene: -; V gene: TRBV7-9; clone size: many; J gene: TRBJ1-5; CDR3 protein: CASSLVGAANQPQHF; CDR3 DNA: TGTGCCAGCAGCTTAGTCGGGGCAGCTAATCAGCCCCAGCATTTT
D gene: -; V gene: TRBV2; clone size: many; J gene: TRBJ1-5; CDR3 protein: CASVRYSNQPQHF; CDR3 DNA: TGTGCCAGCGTCCGATATAGCAATCAGCCCCAGCATTTT
D gene: -; V gene: TRBV30; clone size: many; J gene: TRBJ1-1; CDR3 protein: CAWSDPGLTRTMNTEAFF; CDR3 DNA: TGTGCCTGGAGCGATCCCGGACTGACTCGGACGATGAACACTGAAGCTTTCTTT
D gene: TRBD2; V gene: TRBV7-8; clone size: many; J gene: TRBJ2-2; CDR3 protein: CASSRRTSGRPGELFF; CDR3 DNA: TGTGCCAGCAGCCGGCGGACTAGCGGGAGGCCCGGGGAGCTGTTTTTT
D gene: -; V gene: TRBV29-1; clone size: -; J gene: TRBJ2-1; CDR3 protein: CSVETPGGGQFF; CDR3 DNA: TGCAGCGTTGAAACCCCCGGGGGAGGGCAGTTCTTC
D gene: TRBD2; V gene: TRBV19; clone size: -; J gene: TRBJ2-5; CDR3 protein: CASSTGLAGETQYF; CDR3 DNA: TGTGCCAGTAGTACCGGACTAGCGGGCGAGACCCAGTACTTC
D gene: TRBD2; V gene: TRBV7-2; clone size: many; J gene: TRBJ2-5; CDR3 protein: CANSPRLAGLPKTQYF; CDR3 DNA: TGTGCCAACAGCCCCCGACTAGCGGGACTCCCCAAGACCCAGTACTTC
D gene: TRBD1; V gene: TRBV18; clone size: -; J gene: TRBJ1-3; CDR3 protein: CASSLDRAGNTIYF; CDR3 DNA: TGTGCCAGCTCACTCGACAGGGCTGGAAACACCATATATTTT
D gene: -; V gene: TRBV3-1; clone size: -; J gene: TRBJ2-5; CDR3 protein: CASSQQQNPPLAQYF; CDR3 DNA: TGTGCCAGCAGCCAACAGCAGAACCCACCACTGGCCCAGTACTTC
D gene: -; V gene: TRBV20-1; clone size: -; J gene: TRBJ2-2; CDR3 protein: CSARSTDPTGELFF; CDR3 DNA: TGCAGTGCTAGGTCGACGGACCCGACCGGGGAGCTGTTTTTT
D gene: TRBD1; V gene: TRBV7-6; clone size: few; J gene: TRBJ1-6; CDR3 protein: CASSLGQGDSPLHF; CDR3 DNA: TGTGCCAGCAGCTTGGGACAGGGTGATTCACCCCTCCACTTT
D gene: -; V gene: TRBV11-1; clone size: many; J gene: TRBJ2-5; CDR3 protein: CASSRASGETQYF; CDR3 DNA: TGTGCCAGCAGCCGGGCAAGCGGAGAGACCCAGTACTTC
D gene: -; V gene: TRBV6-1; clone size: few; J gene: TRBJ1-3; CDR3 protein: CASRGPGGNTIYF; CDR3 DNA: TGTGCCAGCAGGGGACCAGGTGGAAACACCATATATTTT
D gene: -; V gene: TRBV6-1; clone size: once; J gene: TRBJ1-3; CDR3 protein: CASSEGFYSGTTIYF; CDR3 DNA: TGTGCCAGCAGTGAAGGATTTTACTCTGGAACCACCATATATTTT
D gene: TRBD2; V gene: TRBV20-1; clone size: -; J gene: TRBJ2-7; CDR3 protein: CSAIGLAGGRVVGEQYF; CDR3 DNA: TGCAGTGCAATAGGACTAGCGGGAGGAAGAGTGGTAGGCGAGCAGTACTTC
D gene: -; V gene: TRBV7-9; clone size: few; J gene: TRBJ2-1; CDR3 protein: CASSLAAVVSGEQFF; CDR3 DNA: TGTGCCAGCAGCTTAGCGGCGGTAGTATCCGGCGAGCAGTTCTTC
D gene: TRBD2; V gene: TRBV5-1; clone size: many; J gene: TRBJ2-4; CDR3 protein: CASSLAPLAGGSVSKNIQYF; CDR3 DNA: TGCGCCAGCAGCTTGGCTCCACTAGCGGGAGGGTCCGTATCCAAAAACATTCAGTACTTC
D gene: -; V gene: TRBV6-1; clone size: -; J gene: TRBJ2-2; CDR3 protein: CASSPRSRETGELFF; CDR3 DNA: TGTGCCAGCAGTCCCCGGTCCCGAGAGACCGGGGAGCTGTTTTTT
D gene: -; V gene: TRBV28; clone size: many; J gene: TRBJ1-5; CDR3 protein: CASRPTGSQPQHF; CDR3 DNA: TGTGCCAGCAGACCTACAGGGAGTCAGCCCCAGCATTTT
D gene: TRBD2; V gene: TRBV18; clone size: many; J gene: TRBJ2-7; CDR3 protein: CASSPTRTSGSYEQYF; CDR3 DNA: TGTGCCAGCTCACCTACGAGGACTAGCGGCTCCTACGAGCAGTACTTC
D gene: TRBD1; V gene: TRBV20-1; clone size: -; J gene: TRBJ1-2; CDR3 protein: CSARDPGQLHGYTF; CDR3 DNA: TGCAGTGCTAGAGACCCGGGACAGCTTCATGGCTACACCTTC
D gene: TRBD2; V gene: TRBV6-2/TRBV6-3; clone size: few; J gene: TRBJ2-2; CDR3 protein: CASRPSGYTGELFF; CDR3 DNA: TGTGCCAGCAGACCTAGCGGGTATACCGGGGAGCTGTTTTTT